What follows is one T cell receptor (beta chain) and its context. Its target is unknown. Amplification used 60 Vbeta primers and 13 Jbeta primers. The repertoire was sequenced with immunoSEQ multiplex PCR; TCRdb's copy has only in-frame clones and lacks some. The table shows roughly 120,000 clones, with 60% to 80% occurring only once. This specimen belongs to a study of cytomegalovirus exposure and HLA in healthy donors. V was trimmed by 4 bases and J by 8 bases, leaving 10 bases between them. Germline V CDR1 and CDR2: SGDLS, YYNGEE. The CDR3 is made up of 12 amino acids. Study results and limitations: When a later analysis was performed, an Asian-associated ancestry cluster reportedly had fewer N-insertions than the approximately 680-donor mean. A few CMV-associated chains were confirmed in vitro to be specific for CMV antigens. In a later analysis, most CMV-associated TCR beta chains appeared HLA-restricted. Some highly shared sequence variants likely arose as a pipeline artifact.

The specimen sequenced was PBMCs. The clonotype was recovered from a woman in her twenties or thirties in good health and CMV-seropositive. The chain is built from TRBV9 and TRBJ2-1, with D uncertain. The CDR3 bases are TGTGCCAGCAGCTACCTTTCGGATGAGCAGTTCTTC. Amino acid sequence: CASSYLSDEQFF.